Detailed here is one T cell receptor (beta chain). This entry is derived from a study of radiation and T cells in renal cell carcinoma. Study details: Nephrectomy followed 15 Gy stereotactic body radiation by 4 weeks.

Measured with immunoSEQ multiplex PCR; TCRdb has only the in-frame clones, and not every one. The data hold about 130,000 clones, with more than 75% observed a single time. The V end lost 4 bases, the J end lost 6 bases, and 10 bases lay between the germline ends. The CDR3 is made up of 12 amino acids. Looked up from germline, CDR1 is SEHNR and CDR2 is FQNEAQ (reference sequence). Time point reported: blood 2 weeks post-SBRT. This sample's treatment: 15 Gy SBRT to primary tumor, nephrectomy 4 weeks later. After SBRT, blood was collected at 2 and 4 weeks, plus baseline. The tumor was a clear cell renal cell carcinoma.

This TCR was sampled from a woman aged 65 to 85 with renal cell carcinoma. The chain recombines TRBV7-9 with TRBJ2-7; D is unresolved. The source was blood, collected from a patient whose treatment included radiotherapy and nephrectomy. The CDR3 region is CASSSGVGEQYF. CDR3 coding DNA: TGTGCCAGCAGCTCCGGAGTTGGCGAGCAGTACTTC. Full variable domain (rest looked up from reference TRBV7-9 and TRBJ2-7): DTGVSQNPRHKITKRGQNVTFRCDPISEHNRLYWYRQTLGQGPEFLTYFQNEAQLEKSRLLSDRFSAERPKGSFSTLEIQRTEQGDSAMYLCASSSGVGEQYFGPGTRLTVT.